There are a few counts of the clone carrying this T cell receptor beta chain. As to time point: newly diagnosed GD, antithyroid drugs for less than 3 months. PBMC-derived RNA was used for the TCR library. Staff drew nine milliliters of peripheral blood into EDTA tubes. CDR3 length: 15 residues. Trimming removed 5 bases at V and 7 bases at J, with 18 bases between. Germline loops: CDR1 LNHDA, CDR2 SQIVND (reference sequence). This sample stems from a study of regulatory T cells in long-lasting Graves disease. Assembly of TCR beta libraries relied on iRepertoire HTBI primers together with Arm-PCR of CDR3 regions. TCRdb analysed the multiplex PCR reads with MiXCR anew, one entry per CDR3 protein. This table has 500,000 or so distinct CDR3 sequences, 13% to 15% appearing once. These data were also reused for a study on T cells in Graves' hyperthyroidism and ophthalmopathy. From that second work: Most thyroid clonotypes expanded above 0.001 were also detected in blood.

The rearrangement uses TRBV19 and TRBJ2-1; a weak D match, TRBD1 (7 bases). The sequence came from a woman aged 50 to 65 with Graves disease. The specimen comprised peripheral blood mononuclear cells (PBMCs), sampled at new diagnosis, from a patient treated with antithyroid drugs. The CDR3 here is CASSPGQGGQNEQFF. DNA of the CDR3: TGTGCCAGTAGTCCCGGCCAGGGGGGTCAGAATGAGCAGTTCTTC.